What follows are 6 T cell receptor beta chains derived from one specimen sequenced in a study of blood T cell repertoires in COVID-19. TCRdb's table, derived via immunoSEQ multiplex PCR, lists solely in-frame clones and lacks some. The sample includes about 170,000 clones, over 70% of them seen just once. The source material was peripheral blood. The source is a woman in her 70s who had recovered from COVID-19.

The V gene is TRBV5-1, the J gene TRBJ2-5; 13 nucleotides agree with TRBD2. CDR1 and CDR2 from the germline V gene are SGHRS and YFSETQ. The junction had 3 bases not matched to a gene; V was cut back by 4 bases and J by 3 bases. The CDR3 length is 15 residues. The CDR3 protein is CASSRGTSGEETQYF. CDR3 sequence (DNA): TGCGCCAGCAGCCGCGGGACTAGCGGGGAAGAGACCCAGTACTTC.

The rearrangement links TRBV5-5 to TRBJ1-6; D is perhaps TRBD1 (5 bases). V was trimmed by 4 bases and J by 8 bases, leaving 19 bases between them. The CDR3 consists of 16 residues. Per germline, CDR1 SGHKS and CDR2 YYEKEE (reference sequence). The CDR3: CASSPWTLSNHSPLHF. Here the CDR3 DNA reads TGTGCCAGCAGCCCCTGGACACTCTCGAACCATTCACCCCTCCACTTT.

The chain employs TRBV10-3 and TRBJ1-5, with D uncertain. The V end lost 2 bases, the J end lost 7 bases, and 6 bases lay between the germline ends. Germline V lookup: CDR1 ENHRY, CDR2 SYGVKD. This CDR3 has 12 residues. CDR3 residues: CAISEGGQPQHF. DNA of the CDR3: TGTGCCATCAGTGAGGGCGGGCAGCCCCAGCATTTT.

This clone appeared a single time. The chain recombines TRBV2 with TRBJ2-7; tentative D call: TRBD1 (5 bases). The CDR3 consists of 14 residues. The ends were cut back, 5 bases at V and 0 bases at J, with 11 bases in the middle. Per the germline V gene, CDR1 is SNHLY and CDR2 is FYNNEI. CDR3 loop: CASSLRQISYEQYF. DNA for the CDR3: TGTGCCAGCAGTCTGAGACAGATCTCCTACGAGCAGTACTTC.

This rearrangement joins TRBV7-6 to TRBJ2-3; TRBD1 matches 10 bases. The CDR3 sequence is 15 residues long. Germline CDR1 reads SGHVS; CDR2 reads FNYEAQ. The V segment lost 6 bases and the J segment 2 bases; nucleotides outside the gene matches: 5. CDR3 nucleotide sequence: TGTGCCAGCAGTCCCGGGACAGGGGCCACAGATACGCAGTATTTT. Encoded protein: CASSPGTGATDTQYF.

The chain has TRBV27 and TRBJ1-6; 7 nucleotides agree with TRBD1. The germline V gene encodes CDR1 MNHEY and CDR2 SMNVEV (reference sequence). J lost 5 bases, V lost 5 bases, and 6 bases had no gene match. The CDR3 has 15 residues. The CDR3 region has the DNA TGTGCCAGCAGTCCGCGGGACAGCCATAATTCACCCCTCCACTTT. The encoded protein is CASSPRDSHNSPLHF.